This TCR beta chain stems from a study of T-cell reconstitution after alpha-beta-depleted transplantation in children. This sample's TCRbeta library carried unique molecular identifier barcodes. TCRdb reanalysed the PCR reads using MiXCR and keeps one entry per CDR3 protein. The data show 450,000 to 600,000 distinct CDR3 sequences, around 19% seen once. The CDR3 totals 17 residues. Germline assignment: CDR1 SEHNR and CDR2 FQNEAQ (reference sequence). V shed 0 bases and J 5 bases; nucleotides not matched to a gene: 11. The source material was PBMCs from the stem cell graft donor, sampled from the stem cell graft. V and J are TRBV7-9 and TRBJ2-7; 9 bases map to TRBD1. This sequence was found in a human donor who donated a stem cell graft to a child with acute lymphoblastic leukemia. The DNA of the CDR3 is TGTGCCAGCAGCTTAGCGCTTCTTCGGACAGGGGCAAACGAGCAGTACTTC. Amino acids: CASSLALLRTGANEQYF. The entire variable domain, with the rest obtained from reference TRBV7-9 and TRBJ2-7, is as follows: DTGVSQNPRHKITKRGQNVTFRCDPISEHNRLYWYRQTLGQGPEFLTYFQNEAQLEKSRLLSDRFSAERPKGSFSTLEIQRTEQGDSAMYLCASSLALLRTGANEQYFGPGTRLTVT.